The rows below give T cell receptor beta chains drawn from one sample of a study of OX40 agonist ivuxolimab in advanced cancers. Data came from immunoSEQ multiplex PCR; TCRdb stores just in-frame clones and leaves some out. The data show around 150,000 clones, approximately 94% seen once. The starting material was CD4+ or CD8+ T cells sorted from blood, obtained in a trial of the OX40 agonist ivuxolimab. The source is an adult with an advanced solid tumor such as melanoma, head and neck, liver or kidney cancer. Each CDR3 is given with its conserved first and last residue. The order of the fields is D gene, V gene, clone size, J gene, CDR3 DNA, CDR3 protein. D genes are given only for firm matches. The size of a clone is reported for some rows only, either as once, few or many, or as a class for expanded clones.

.,TRBV7-2,once,TRBJ1-1,TGTGCCAGCAGCTTCTTCACTACAGGGAACCCTGAAGCTTTCTTT,CASSFFTTGNPEAFF
TRBD1,TRBV28,.,TRBJ2-7,TGTGCCAGCAGCCTTCCAGGGGGAAGGGACGAGCAGTACTTC,CASSLPGGRDEQYF
.,TRBV6-1,.,TRBJ2-7,TGTGCCAGCAGTCAGGGCGGGTTCTACGAGCAGTACTTC,CASSQGGFYEQYF
TRBD2,TRBV10-3,.,TRBJ2-1,TGTGCCATCAGTAGTGGACTAGCGGTCTACAATGAGCAGTTCTTC,CAISSGLAVYNEQFF
.,TRBV6-5,.,TRBJ2-6,TGTGCCACCATCTGGGGAGCTGCTGGGGCCAACGTCCTGACTTTC,CATIWGAAGANVLTF
.,TRBV10-1,once,TRBJ2-4,TGCGCCAGCAGCTACGGGGGGCCCGAAAACATTCAGTACTTC,CASSYGGPENIQYF
TRBD2,TRBV4-2,.,TRBJ2-7,TGTGCCAGCAGCTTAGCCCTTCTAGCGGGAGCCTCCTACGAGCAGTACTTC,CASSLALLAGASYEQYF
TRBD2,TRBV18,.,TRBJ2-3,TGTGCCAGCACAAGTCCGGGACTAGCGGGAGGTGCAGATACGCAGTATTTT,CASTSPGLAGGADTQYF
.,TRBV4-3,once,TRBJ1-4,TGCGCCAGCAGCCAAGATTGGGATGAAAAACTGTTTTTT,CASSQDWDEKLFF
.,TRBV5-1,.,TRBJ1-6,TGCGCCAGCAGCTTGGTGGTGGACAACTCCTATAATTCACCCCTCCACTTT,CASSLVVDNSYNSPLHF
TRBD1,TRBV19,.,TRBJ2-7,TGTGCCAGTAGTGCCTCGTTGACGAGGACAGGGGTTAGATACTTC,CASSASLTRTGVRYF
.,TRBV28,.,TRBJ1-1,TGTGCCAGCACCGAGAGAGGGGGGCAGGTGACTGAAGCTTTCTTT,CASTERGGQVTEAFF
.,TRBV2,.,TRBJ2-2,TGTGCCAGCAGAGAACTACAGGTTTGGGGAATCACCGGGGAGCTGTTTTTT,CASRELQVWGITGELFF
.,TRBV2,.,TRBJ1-5,TGTGCCAGCAGTGAGGGCCAACATAGCAATCAGCCCCAGCATTTT,CASSEGQHSNQPQHF
TRBD1,TRBV5-4,.,TRBJ1-4,TGTGCCAGCAGCAAGAAACAGGGGGCCGAGGGTAATGAAAAACTGTTTTTT,CASSKKQGAEGNEKLFF
TRBD2,TRBV19,.,TRBJ2-1,TGTGCCAGTACCAAAGCGGGGGGACGCTACAATGAGCAGTTCTTC,CASTKAGGRYNEQFF
TRBD1,TRBV28,.,TRBJ2-1,TGTGCCAGCAGGTCCGGGGACAGGTTCTACAATGAGCAGTTCTTC,CASRSGDRFYNEQFF
TRBD2,TRBV7-6,once,TRBJ2-3,TGTGCCAGCAGCTTACAAGCGGGAGTAGGTACAGATACGCAGTATTTT,CASSLQAGVGTDTQYF
.,TRBV7-3,once,TRBJ1-1,TGTGCCAGCGGAGGGGGAAGGAGCACTGAAGCTTTCTTT,CASGGGRSTEAFF
.,TRBV6-5,once,TRBJ2-7,TGTGCCAGCAGTTACCGGGCAGGGCATATTTACGAGCAGTACTTC,CASSYRAGHIYEQYF
.,TRBV10-3,.,TRBJ1-3,TGTGCCATCAGCCCCTTTTCACTCTCTGGAAACACCATATATTTT,CAISPFSLSGNTIYF
.,TRBV7-2,.,TRBJ2-5,TGTGCCAGCAGCTTTCAGGGATCACTGGAGACCCAGTACTTC,CASSFQGSLETQYF
TRBD2,TRBV29-1,.,TRBJ2-5,TGCAGCGTTCTTCCCGAACTAGCGGTCCAAGAGACCCAGTACTTC,CSVLPELAVQETQYF
.,TRBV5-6,.,TRBJ2-7,TGTGCCAGCAGCTTACCCCCATGGTACGAGCAGTACTTC,CASSLPPWYEQYF
.,TRBV5-1,.,TRBJ2-7,TGCGCCAGCAGCGGGGACCCTATATCCTACGAGCAGTACTTC,CASSGDPISYEQYF
.,TRBV30,.,TRBJ2-5,TGTGCCTGGAGCATCTGGGGTACCAAAGAGACCCAGTACTTC,CAWSIWGTKETQYF
.,TRBV18,.,TRBJ2-5,TGTGCCAGCTCACCCCCGGGACTCAAACAAGAGACCCAGTACTTC,CASSPPGLKQETQYF
TRBD2,TRBV6-5,.,TRBJ2-1,TGTGCCAGCAGAAATAGCGGGAGGGCGGAGCAGTTCTTC,CASRNSGRAEQFF
TRBD2,TRBV7-6,.,TRBJ2-4,TGTGCCAGCAGCTCCCCCGGGACTAGCGGGAACATTCAGTACTTC,CASSSPGTSGNIQYF
.,TRBV5-1,.,TRBJ1-5,TGCGCCAGCAGGGGGTCCGATAGCAATCAGCCCCAGCATTTT,CASRGSDSNQPQHF
TRBD1,TRBV9,.,TRBJ2-4,TGTGCCAGCAGCTCCGGGACAGGGGGCTCCCGGGCTAGTCCCAAAAACATTCAGTACTTC,CASSSGTGGSRASPKNIQYF
.,TRBV29-1,.,TRBJ2-7,TGCAGCGCCACAGACGCCATAGGCGACGAGCAGTACTTC,CSATDAIGDEQYF
.,TRBV2,.,TRBJ2-3,TGTGCCAGCAGTGAATTTTGGGGGGGCACAGATACGCAGTATTTT,CASSEFWGGTDTQYF
TRBD2,TRBV5-8,.,TRBJ2-5,TGTGCCAGCAGCCCTCAGCGGGGGCCACACCAAGAGACCCAGTACTTC,CASSPQRGPHQETQYF
TRBD1,TRBV7-2,.,TRBJ2-2,TGTGCCAGCACCAGGGGGACCGGGGAGCTGTTTTTT,CASTRGTGELFF
TRBD1,TRBV12-5,.,TRBJ1-1,TGTGCTAGTGGCCCGGGACAGGGGGTTGAAGCTTTCTTT,CASGPGQGVEAFF
.,TRBV6-6,.,TRBJ1-5,TGTGCCAGCAGCGGACAAAGCAATCAGCCCCAGCATTTT,CASSGQSNQPQHF
.,TRBV5-6,.,TRBJ1-1,TGTGCCAGCAGCTTGGATGGGGGGCGGAACACTGAAGCTTTCTTT,CASSLDGGRNTEAFF
.,TRBV20-1,.,TRBJ2-7,TGCAGTGCTACACAGGGCTACGAGCAGTACTTC,CSATQGYEQYF
.,TRBV5-6,.,TRBJ1-1,TGTGCCAGCAGCTTCGGCGGGGCCACTGAAGCTTTCTTT,CASSFGGATEAFF
.,TRBV21-1,.,TRBJ1-5,TGTGCCAGCAGCCCTCCGCAGGGGAATGGAAATCAGCCCCAGCATTTT,CASSPPQGNGNQPQHF
TRBD1,TRBV6-6,.,TRBJ1-4,TGTGCCAGCGTCCTTGGACAGGGGGCTTCTAATGAAAAACTGTTTTTT,CASVLGQGASNEKLFF
.,TRBV7-2,.,TRBJ2-7,TGTGCCAGCAGCTTAGCTGTACAGCCCTCTTCGTACGAGCAGTACTTC,CASSLAVQPSSYEQYF
.,TRBV7-2,.,TRBJ1-5,TGTGCCAGCAGCTTAGGAGGGGTCGGCGGACAGCCCCAGCATTTT,CASSLGGVGGQPQHF
.,TRBV30,once,TRBJ2-3,TGTGCCTGGAGTTTAACGGGAGCGCCCTACACAGATACGCAGTATTTT,CAWSLTGAPYTDTQYF
TRBD2,TRBV28,.,TRBJ2-1,TGTGCCAGCAGCCCCGGTAGCGGGAGGCCGTTTATCTTC,CASSPGSGRPFIF
.,TRBV30,.,TRBJ2-7,TGTGCCTGGAGTGTCAAAACCGGGATGGGCGAGCAGTACTTC,CAWSVKTGMGEQYF
.,TRBV28,.,TRBJ2-7,TGTGCCAGCAGTTTGGGGGGGGGCCTGAACTACGAGCAGTACTTC,CASSLGGGLNYEQYF
.,TRBV5-1,.,TRBJ1-4,TGCGCCAGCAGACCTGGCAGGGTGAATGAAAAACTGTTTTTT,CASRPGRVNEKLFF
TRBD1,TRBV6-6,.,TRBJ2-7,TGTGCCAGCAGGAGAGGACAGGGATCCTACGAGCAGTACTTC,CASRRGQGSYEQYF
.,TRBV7-7,.,TRBJ2-1,TGTGCTAGCAGCTCCTGGAGGGGCAATGAGCAGTTCTTC,CASSSWRGNEQFF
TRBD2,TRBV5-1,once,TRBJ2-7,TGCGCCAGCAGCTCAATAGCGGGGAGGTACGAGCAGTACTTC,CASSSIAGRYEQYF
TRBD1,TRBV6-5,.,TRBJ1-2,TGTGCCAGCAGTTACTCGGGGACAGGAGGAGGATTCTACACCTTC,CASSYSGTGGGFYTF
.,TRBV29-1,.,TRBJ2-5,TGCAGCGTTGAAGGGTCCAGGGCCGAGCAAGAGACCCAGTACTTC,CSVEGSRAEQETQYF
.,TRBV7-9,.,TRBJ2-7,TGTGCCAGCAGCTTAGTTTCCGGGACATCTTACGAGCAGTACTTC,CASSLVSGTSYEQYF
.,TRBV5-1,once,TRBJ2-3,TGCGCCAGCAGCTTGGGGCCGGGCACCTTAGTCGATACGCAGTATTTT,CASSLGPGTLVDTQYF
TRBD2,TRBV19,.,TRBJ2-1,TGTGCCACTATGACTAGCGGGGGATACAATGAGCAGTTCTTC,CATMTSGGYNEQFF
TRBD1,TRBV7-2,once,TRBJ1-2,TGTGCCAGCAGCTTACACGGGACAGGGAATGGAGACGGCTACACCTTC,CASSLHGTGNGDGYTF